This TCR beta chain was sequenced during a study of CD8 T cells in Susac syndrome. It was treatment-naive patients with stable or active relapsing-remitting disease who made up the multiple sclerosis controls. CDR1 KGHSH and CDR2 LQKENI come from the germline V gene. V was cut by 6 bases and J by 1 base, with 12 bases left in between. The CDR3 sequence is 14 residues long. An amount of RNA that ranged from roughly 0.45 to 1 ug was reverse transcribed with random hexamers. Amplification of TCR beta CDR3 across 54 Vbeta and 13 Jbeta was performed with immunoSEQ multiplex PCR. Each CDR3 protein gets one entry after TCRdb re-called the immunoSEQ multiplex PCR reads with MiXCR. The repertoire has around 130,000 distinct CDR3 sequences, 65% to 90% of them found once; the top ten carry 0.45% to 0.6%.

This receptor was identified in a human donor with multiple sclerosis. The sample comprised CD8+ T cells from PBMCs. The chain combines TRBV18 with TRBJ2-5, with D possibly TRBD1 on 6 matching bases. For the CDR3, the DNA is TGTGCCAGCTCCCCTGGACAGCTCCAAGAGACCCAGTACTTC. Amino acid sequence: CASSPGQLQETQYF.